These 28 T cell receptor beta chains originate from one sample sequenced in a study of blood T cells in healthy people across ages. Using a J-beta primer mix together with a sample-barcoded 5' primer, a second PCR was run for roughly 6 to 11 cycles. TCRdb itself ran the 5' RACE reads through MiXCR, one entry per CDR3 protein. The table includes around 580,000 distinct CDR3 sequences, roughly 48% detected once. Sample: blood. The receptors originated from a man older than 75 in good health.

About this clonotype itself: A much more abundant neighbour one base away suggests this may be a read error. The CDR3 reads CASSYSNPGRENTGAFF. CDR3 nucleotide sequence: TGTGCCAGCAGTTACTCGAATCCGGGCAGAGAGAACACTGGAGCTTTCTTT. V is TRBV6-6 and J is TRBJ1-1; D not certain. CDR3 length equals 17 residues. CDR1 MNHNY and CDR2 SVGAGI come from the germline V gene (reference sequence).

The chain links TRBV30 to TRBJ2-7; D gene ambiguous. The CDR3 contains 13 residues. CDR1 is GTSNPN and CDR2 is SVGIG in the germline V gene (reference sequence). Trimming pared 3 bases from V and 0 bases from J, leaving 9 bases between. In nucleotides, the CDR3 is TGTGCCTGGAGACAGCATAGCTCCTACGAGCAGTACTTC. As protein: CAWRQHSSYEQYF.

This sequence joins TRBV20-1 and TRBJ2-7; 7 nucleotides line up with TRBD2. J was trimmed by 4 bases and V by 0 bases; bases with no gene match: 9. CDR3 length: 15 amino acids. The germline V gene encodes CDR1 DFQATT and CDR2 SNEGSKA (reference sequence). The CDR3 DNA reads as TGCAGTGCTAGAGATCTGGGAGCGGGGATTTACGAGCAGTACTTC. Protein: CSARDLGAGIYEQYF.

On this clonotype itself: At one end the junction does not follow the germline gene, possibly because of a read error. The chain has TRBV6-5 and TRBJ2-7, with a weak D call TRBD1 (6 bases). The germline gives CDR1 MNHEY, CDR2 SVGAGI. This CDR3 spans 12 amino acids. The CDR3 DNA follows: TGTGCCTGCAGTTACAGGGACAATGAGCAGTACTTC. Its translation is CACSYRDNEQYF.

The V gene is TRBV6-2 or TRBV6-3, the J gene TRBJ2-4, with 10 bases identical to TRBD1. This CDR3 has 18 residues. J was trimmed by 0 bases and V by 6 bases; bases with no gene match: 11. Per germline, CDR1 MNHEY and CDR2 SVGEGT. CDR3 nucleotide sequence: TGTGCCAGCAGCAGACAGGGGGCAAGTACCCTAGCCAAAAACATTCAGTACTTC. Residues: CASSRQGASTLAKNIQYF.

J is TRBJ1-4 and V is TRBV12-3 or TRBV12-4; D not resolved. V was shortened by 5 bases and J by 5 bases, with 9 bases between the two germline ends. The CDR3 runs 13 residues. The CDR3 loop reads CASSPALNEKLFF. The CDR3 region has the DNA TGTGCCAGCAGTCCCGCACTAAATGAAAAACTGTTTTTT.

The V and J genes are TRBV7-9 and TRBJ1-1; possibly TRBD1 for D (5 bases). The germline V gene has CDR1 SEHNR and CDR2 FQNEAQ (reference sequence). Trimming shortened V by 5 bases and J by 9 bases, and 16 bases separated the two germline ends. The CDR3 extends over 13 amino acids. CDR3 DNA: TGTGCCAGCAGCGCCCACAGCCCGGGGCAAGCTTTCTTT. It translates to CASSAHSPGQAFF.

This sequence joins TRBV21-1 and TRBJ2-5; the DNA was not compared with TRBD2, the D call given in the table. TRBV21-1 represents a pseudogene. This CDR3 has 17 residues. CDR3 DNA sequence: TGTGCCAGCAGCAAAGGGCGACTAGCGGTGAAACAAGAGACCCAGTACTTC. It translates to CASSKGRLAVKQETQYF.

The chain carries TRBV6-5 and TRBJ2-3; D assignment may be TRBD1 or TRBD2 (5 bases each). Germline V lookup: CDR1 MNHEY, CDR2 SVGAGI. The V end lost 6 bases, the J end lost 1 base, and 14 bases lay between the germline ends. This CDR3 is built from 15 residues. The CDR3 loop reads CASSRAGGGTDTQYF. CDR3 in DNA: TGTGCCAGCAGCCGGGCTGGGGGAGGCACAGATACGCAGTATTTT.

The rearrangement joins TRBV28 to TRBJ1-4; tentatively, D is TRBD1 (6 bases). The CDR3 extends over 14 amino acids. The V end was cut by 5 bases, the J end by 5 bases, with 12 bases between. Germline CDR1 is MDHEN and CDR2 is SYDVKM. The chain's CDR3 is CASSPQGWNEKLFF. As DNA, the CDR3 is TGTGCCAGCAGTCCCCAGGGGTGGAATGAAAAACTGTTTTTT.

The chain links TRBV6-5 to TRBJ1-4, with TRBD1 identical over 7 bases. The CDR3 consists of 13 residues. Germline V lookup: CDR1 MNHEY, CDR2 SVGAGI. Trimming cost V 4 bases and J 8 bases; bases outside gene matches: 4. This CDR3 reads CASSSRGGEKLFF. The CDR3 coding sequence is TGTGCCAGCAGTTCCAGGGGGGGGGAAAAACTGTTTTTT.

This clonotype was recorded many times. The rearrangement uses TRBV6-6 and TRBJ2-3; D gene unclear. V lost 8 bases and J 4 bases, leaving 13 bases between the germline ends. CDR3 length equals 13 residues. Germline-derived CDR1 and CDR2 are MNHNY and SVGAGI (reference sequence). The CDR3 is CASCPPASDTQYF. In nucleotides, the CDR3 is TGTGCCAGCTGCCCACCCGCGTCAGATACGCAGTATTTT.

This chain joins TRBV18 and TRBJ2-1; the D gene could be TRBD1 or TRBD2 (6 bases each). The V gene lost 0 bases and the J gene lost 8 bases, with 14 bases spanning the gap. CDR3 length: 15 amino acids. Per the germline V gene, CDR1 is KGHSH and CDR2 is LQKENI. CDR3 sequence reads: CASSPPVVGGDEQFF. The CDR3 region has the DNA TGTGCCAGCTCACCACCGGTTGTCGGGGGCGATGAGCAGTTCTTC.

In this sample, this clonotype turned up many times. The chain joins TRBV28 to TRBJ2-7; D gene ambiguous. The CDR3 has 12 amino acids. Trimming pared 6 bases from V and 0 bases from J, leaving 6 bases between. Germline values: CDR1 MDHEN, CDR2 SYDVKM. The CDR3 loop reads CASSSGSYEQYF. CDR3 in DNA: TGTGCCAGCAGCTCCGGCTCCTACGAGCAGTACTTC.

This clonotype was counted at least ten times. This chain links TRBV6-6 with TRBJ1-6; tentative D call: TRBD1 (5 bases). The CDR3 length is 15 residues. Germline CDR1 reads MNHNY; CDR2 reads SVGAGI (reference sequence). V was shortened by 6 bases and J by 9 bases, with 18 bases between the two germline ends. The CDR3 loop reads CASSPPAGNSSPLHF. The CDR3 DNA sequence: TGTGCCAGCAGCCCTCCGGCAGGGAACTCTTCACCCCTCCACTTT.

This clonotype was counted at least ten times. V usage is TRBV7-2 and J usage is TRBJ2-3, with a possible D match to TRBD2 (6 bases). V was pared by 2 bases and J by 2 bases, with 11 bases between. The CDR3 length is 15 residues. CDR1 and CDR2 (germline): SGHTA, FQGNSA. The CDR3: CASSLRGTSTDTQYF. CDR3 DNA: TGTGCCAGCAGCTTACGCGGGACTTCCACAGATACGCAGTATTTT.

The rearrangement uses TRBV7-9 and TRBJ2-6, with TRBD1 matching 8 bases. V lost 0 bases and J lost 7; bases outside the gene matches: 2. Per germline, CDR1 SEHNR and CDR2 FQNEAQ (reference sequence). This CDR3 has 15 amino acids. CDR3 sequence: CASSLAGTGANVLTF. The CDR3 DNA reads TGTGCCAGCAGCTTAGCCGGGACAGGAGCCAACGTCCTGACTTTC.

The chain has TRBV7-2 and TRBJ2-1; 9 positions match TRBD2. V trimming: 5 bases; J trimming: 7 bases; junction bases outside the gene matches: 12. Germline values: CDR1 SGHTA, CDR2 FQGNSA. The CDR3 spans 16 residues. CDR3 amino acids: CASSASSGVTQNEQFF. CDR3 in DNA: TGTGCCAGCAGCGCCTCTAGCGGGGTAACCCAAAATGAGCAGTTCTTC.

The V call is TRBV3-1, the J call TRBJ2-1; D gene ambiguous. From germline, CDR1 is LGHDT and CDR2 YNNKEL (reference sequence). The V end lost 6 bases, the J end lost 6 bases, and 18 bases lay between the germline ends. The CDR3 covers 15 residues. CDR3 sequence: CASSLTGTGSNEQFF. CDR3 DNA sequence: TGTGCCAGCAGTTTAACGGGCACCGGGTCCAATGAGCAGTTCTTC.

This clonotype showed up many times. The rearrangement joins TRBV7-2 to TRBJ1-6, with 8 nucleotides matching TRBD1. V trimming: 3 bases; J trimming: 9 bases; junction bases outside the gene matches: 10. The CDR3 extends over 16 amino acids. Germline loops: CDR1 SGHTA, CDR2 FQGNSA. The chain's CDR3 is CASSLIGTGVSSPLHF. CDR3 bases: TGTGCCAGCAGCTTGATCGGGACAGGCGTCTCTTCACCCCTCCACTTT.

The chain recombines TRBV30 with TRBJ2-3; D remains ambiguous. This CDR3 is 15 amino acids long. CDR1 and CDR2 from the germline V gene are GTSNPN and SVGIG (reference sequence). The germline V and J ends were trimmed by 0 bases and 2 bases, with 12 bases remaining between them. The CDR3 bases are TGTGCCTGGAGTGTCCAAACAGACTCCACAGATACGCAGTATTTT. Its translation is CAWSVQTDSTDTQYF. Full variable domain (missing parts from reference TRBV30 and TRBJ2-3): SQTIHQWPATLVQPVGSPLSLECTVEGTSNPNLYWYRQAAGRGLQLLFYSVGIGQISSEVPQNLSASRPQDRQFILSSKKLLLSDSGFYLCAWSVQTDSTDTQYFGPGTRLTVL.

This clonotype has a count of ten or more. The gene calls are TRBV6-5 and TRBJ2-1; D is unclear. The germline V gene encodes CDR1 MNHEY and CDR2 SVGAGI. Trimming cost V 0 bases and J 0 bases, with 3 bases left between them. The CDR3 contains 14 residues. CDR3 bases: TGTGCCAGCAGTTACTCCAGCTCCTACAATGAGCAGTTCTTC. It translates to CASSYSSSYNEQFF.

This sequence joins TRBV2 and TRBJ1-5; no reliable D call. Trimming pared 1 base from V and 0 bases from J, leaving 7 bases between. From germline, CDR1 is SNHLY and CDR2 FYNNEI. This CDR3 is built from 15 residues. CDR3 DNA sequence: TGTGCCAGCAGTGAAGGGGCTCATAGCAATCAGCCCCAGCATTTT. Residues: CASSEGAHSNQPQHF.

V and J are TRBV7-2 and TRBJ1-5; no firm D call. Germline V gene lookup returns CDR1 SGHTA and CDR2 FQGNSA. The CDR3 consists of 14 residues. Between the trimmed V and J ends, which lost 5 bases and 5 bases, there was a span of 13 bases. In nucleotides, the CDR3 is TGTGCCAGCAGCCCCTCCTCGCAGGATCAGCCCCAGCATTTT. Amino acids: CASSPSSQDQPQHF.

This chain links TRBV29-1 with TRBJ2-3, with unresolved D. In germline, CDR1 is SQVTM, CDR2 ANQGSEA. Trimming removed 1 base from V and 0 bases from J, with 14 bases in between. This CDR3 has 16 residues. The CDR3 nucleotides read TGCAGCGTTGAAGGTCAAATCTTACATAGCACAGATACGCAGTATTTT. Translating gives CSVEGQILHSTDTQYF.

This sequence joins TRBV7-2 and TRBJ1-1; D is unresolved. The germline V gene has CDR1 SGHTA and CDR2 FQGNSA. V lost 5 bases to trimming and J lost 0 bases, with 13 bases between them. The CDR3 totals 15 residues. Here the CDR3 reads CASSPLTHVNTEAFF. For the CDR3, the DNA is TGTGCCAGCAGCCCGCTGACACACGTGAACACTGAAGCTTTCTTT.

The chain employs TRBV28 and TRBJ2-3; TRBD2 aligns across 8 bases. V lost 5 bases to trimming and J lost 3 bases; unmatched junction nucleotides: 10. There are 16 residues in the CDR3. CDR1 and CDR2 from the germline V gene are MDHEN and SYDVKM. The CDR3 protein is CASSPGGGGLTDTQYF. The CDR3 bases are TGTGCCAGCAGTCCGGGGGGCGGGGGGCTGACAGATACGCAGTATTTT. Drawing the rest from reference TRBV28 and TRBJ2-3, the complete variable domain is DVKVTQSSRYLVKRTGEKVFLECVQDMDHENMFWYRQDPGLGLRLIYFSYDVKMKEKGDIPEGYSVSREKKERFSLILESASTNQTSMYLCASSPGGGGLTDTQYFGPGTRLTVL.

The V gene is TRBV9, the J gene TRBJ1-1, with a tentative D call TRBD1 (5 bases). From germline, CDR1 is SGDLS and CDR2 YYNGEE. Trimming stripped 2 bases from V and 1 base from J, with 9 bases between. The CDR3 is 14 residues long. The chain's CDR3 is CASSVGTSNTEAFF. CDR3 DNA: TGTGCCAGCAGCGTCGGGACCTCGAACACTGAAGCTTTCTTT.